One and the same sample provided the 22 T cell receptor beta chains below, sequenced in a study of blood T cell repertoires in COVID-19. Assay: immunoSEQ multiplex PCR; the TCRdb copy retains only in-frame clones and omits some. This table has about 370,000 clones, 87% appearing once. Sequencing was done on a sample of peripheral blood. These receptors originate from a woman in her twenties or thirties with COVID-19, enrolled during active disease.

The rearrangement joins TRBV4-1 to TRBJ2-7; 7 bases agree with TRBD1. Germline V lookup: CDR1 MGHRA, CDR2 YSYEKL. The CDR3 runs 15 residues. Trimming cost V 0 bases and J 5 bases; bases outside gene matches: 7. Here the CDR3 DNA reads TGCGCCAGCAGCCAAGATTTAGACAGGGAGCACGAGCAGTACTTC. Encoded protein: CASSQDLDREHEQYF.

The J gene is TRBJ1-1, the V gene TRBV19, with D perhaps matching TRBD1 (5 bases). The CDR3 runs 13 residues. Per germline, CDR1 LNHDA and CDR2 SQIVND (reference sequence). V was shortened by 3 bases and J by 4 bases, with 9 bases between the two germline ends. The CDR3 sequence: CASSILRGTEAFF. The CDR3 nucleotides are TGTGCCAGTAGTATTTTAAGGGGCACTGAAGCTTTCTTT.

This sequence joins TRBV3-1 (or the pseudogene TRBV3-2) and TRBJ2-5; tentative D call: TRBD1 (5 bases). The germline CDR1 and CDR2 sequences are LGHDT and YNNKEL (reference sequence). This CDR3 contains 15 residues. Trimming cost V 4 bases and J 0 bases, with 12 bases left between them. As DNA, the CDR3 is TGTGCCAGCAGCCCCCCGACAGCAAACCAAGAGACCCAGTACTTC. This gives the protein CASSPPTANQETQYF.

In its sample, this clone was seen a few times. The chain combines TRBV7-9 with TRBJ1-2, with unresolved D. With 5 bases removed from V and 4 bases from J, the gap between germline ends came to 8 bases. The V gene's germline CDR1 is SEHNR and CDR2 FQNEAQ (reference sequence). The length of the CDR3 is 12 residues. The CDR3, as DNA: TGTGCCAGCAGCCTGAGATCCTATGGCTACACCTTC. Amino acids: CASSLRSYGYTF.

The V call is TRBV12-3 or TRBV12-4, the J call TRBJ1-6, with D possibly TRBD1 on 6 matching bases. V was trimmed by 3 bases and J by 13 bases, leaving 13 bases between them. CDR3 length: 13 residues. The CDR3 sequence is CASSLSGQRPLHF. Here the CDR3 DNA reads TGTGCCAGCAGTTTGTCAGGACAGAGGCCCCTCCACTTT.

V is TRBV2 and J is TRBJ2-5; possibly TRBD2 for D (5 bases). The CDR3 is made up of 13 amino acids. Trimming left V 1 base short and J 2 bases short, with 5 bases between. The V gene's germline CDR1 is SNHLY and CDR2 FYNNEI. CDR3 nucleotide sequence: TGTGCCAGCAGTGAAGGGACTCAAGAGACCCAGTACTTC. Translation: CASSEGTQETQYF. Filled out from reference TRBV2 and TRBJ2-5, the complete variable domain reads EPEVTQTPSHQVTQMGQEVILRCVPISNHLYFYWYRQILGQKVEFLVSFYNNEISEKSEIFDDQFSVERPDGSNFTLKIRSTKLEDSAMYFCASSEGTQETQYFGPGTRLLVL.

The chain recombines TRBV5-5 with TRBJ2-7; 8 bases match TRBD2. This CDR3 has 15 residues. After removal of 2 bases from V and 1 base from J, the junction contained 5 bases not matched to a gene. The germline CDR1 and CDR2 sequences are SGHKS and YYEKEE (reference sequence). The DNA of the CDR3 is TGTGCCAGCAGCTTTTTTAGCGGGACATCCTACGAGCAGTACTTC. Encoded protein: CASSFFSGTSYEQYF.

This chain's CDR3 is CASSQGAGGYNQPQHF. The CDR3 DNA sequence: TGTGCCAGCAGCCAAGGGGCAGGGGGATATAATCAGCCCCAGCATTTT. The chain combines TRBV3-1 (or the pseudogene TRBV3-2) with TRBJ1-5, with 7 bases fitting TRBD1. The CDR3 sequence is 16 residues long. V lost 1 base to trimming and J lost 4 bases; unmatched junction nucleotides: 7. Per germline, CDR1 LGHDT and CDR2 YNNKEL (reference sequence).

V is TRBV10-3 and J is TRBJ2-2, with 13 positions matching TRBD2. Losses at the gene ends were 5 bases for V and 7 bases for J; bases not matched to a gene: 7. Per germline, CDR1 ENHRY and CDR2 SYGVKD. This CDR3 spans 16 amino acids. The CDR3 here is CAISPTSGRGSGELFF. Written as DNA, the CDR3 is TGTGCCATCAGTCCAACTAGCGGGAGGGGGAGCGGGGAGCTGTTTTTT.

The gene calls are TRBV28 and TRBJ2-3, with 7 nucleotides matching TRBD1. With V trimmed by 7 bases and J by 4 bases, 11 bases remained unmatched. The CDR3 extends over 15 amino acids. Germline CDR1 and CDR2: MDHEN and SYDVKM. CDR3 sequence: CASTSPGQDADTQYF. The CDR3 DNA reads TGTGCCAGCACCTCACCAGGACAGGATGCAGATACGCAGTATTTT.

The J gene is TRBJ2-1, the V gene TRBV7-3; D may be TRBD2 (5 bases). Trimming removed 1 base at V and 10 bases at J, with 11 bases between. This CDR3 has 13 amino acids. Germline V CDR1 and CDR2: SGHTA, FQGTGA. The CDR3, as DNA: TGTGCCAGCAGCTTAAAATCTAGCAGCGAGCAGTTCTTC. This sequence encodes CASSLKSSSEQFF.

The chain joins TRBV7-2 to TRBJ2-3; D might be TRBD2 (6 bases). Germline CDR1 reads SGHTA; CDR2 reads FQGNSA. V was clipped by 6 bases and J by 0 bases, with 10 bases between them. This CDR3 has 14 amino acids. The CDR3 sequence: CASRQLASTDTQYF. The CDR3 nucleotides are TGTGCCAGCAGACAACTAGCTAGCACAGATACGCAGTATTTT.

The chain employs TRBV10-3 and TRBJ1-6; 8 bases fit TRBD1. With 0 bases clipped from V and 7 bases from J, the junction kept 2 bases outside the gene matches. This CDR3 has 15 residues. Germline V lookup: CDR1 ENHRY, CDR2 SYGVKD. The CDR3 here is CAISESNRGNSPLHF. DNA of the CDR3: TGTGCCATCAGTGAGTCGAACAGGGGGAATTCACCCCTCCACTTT.

For the CDR3, the DNA is TGTGCCAGCAGCCTGACGGACAGTTCCTACGAGCAGTACTTC. It is translated as CASSLTDSSYEQYF. This chain uses TRBV6-5 with TRBJ2-7; possibly TRBD1 for D (6 bases). Germline V gives CDR1 MNHEY, CDR2 SVGAGI. V was shortened by 6 bases and J by 1 base, with 13 bases between the two germline ends. This CDR3 comprises 14 residues.

The genes are TRBV4-1 and TRBJ1-4, with 9 bases fitting TRBD1. Germline trimming cut 4 bases from V and 8 bases from J; bases unmatched to any gene: 8. This CDR3 has 15 amino acids. Germline V gene lookup returns CDR1 MGHRA and CDR2 YSYEKL. In DNA form, the CDR3 reads TGCGCCAGCAGCCTTCAGGGACAGGGACAGGAAAAACTGTTTTTT. Translating it yields CASSLQGQGQEKLFF.

This rearrangement joins TRBV12-3 or TRBV12-4 to TRBJ1-2; TRBD1 matches at 8 bases. Trimming removed 3 bases from V and 4 bases from J; junction bases left unmatched: 1. The CDR3 contains 13 residues. The CDR3 nucleotides read TGTGCCAGCAGTTTGGGACAGGCCTATGGCTACACCTTC. Encoded protein: CASSLGQAYGYTF.

This sequence joins TRBV25-1 and TRBJ1-2; perhaps TRBD1 as D (6 bases). V was clipped by 1 base and J by 0 bases, with 6 bases between them. In germline, CDR1 is MGHDK, CDR2 SYGVNS. The CDR3 runs 14 residues. The CDR3 DNA is TGTGCCAGCAGTGAATGGACAGCTAACTATGGCTACACCTTC. Translation: CASSEWTANYGYTF.

The chain links TRBV5-5 to TRBJ1-5; 9 bases match TRBD1. The V and J ends lost 5 bases and 5 bases, in that order; junction bases with no gene match: 2. The CDR3 contains 13 residues. Looked up from germline, CDR1 is SGHKS and CDR2 is YYEKEE (reference sequence). CDR3 in DNA: TGTGCCAGCAGGGGGGACAGGGATCAGCCCCAGCATTTT. Its translation: CASRGDRDQPQHF.

The chain has TRBV12-3 or TRBV12-4 and TRBJ1-4; a weak D match, TRBD1 (6 bases). Trimming left V 5 bases short and J 7 bases short, with 11 bases between. CDR3 length: 13 amino acids. The CDR3 coding sequence is TGTGCCAGCAGTGAAGCAGGGGTTGAAAAACTGTTTTTT. This codes for CASSEAGVEKLFF.

The chain employs TRBV4-2 and TRBJ2-1; D unresolved. Between the trimmed V and J ends, which lost 0 bases and 7 bases, there was a span of 10 bases. The CDR3 is 14 amino acids. Germline loops: CDR1 LGHNA, CDR2 YNFKEQ. CDR3 protein: CASSQDTRRNEQFF. The CDR3 DNA reads as TGTGCCAGCAGCCAAGATACTCGGAGAAATGAGCAGTTCTTC.

The gene calls are TRBV7-8 and TRBJ2-2; a possible D gene is TRBD1 (6 bases). The germline V gene encodes CDR1 SGHVS and CDR2 FQNEAQ. V dropped 4 bases and J dropped 0 bases, with 9 bases sitting between them. The CDR3 is made up of 15 amino acids. CDR3 residues: CASSSTGSNTGELFF. The CDR3 DNA sequence: TGTGCCAGCAGCTCGACAGGTTCGAACACCGGGGAGCTGTTTTTT.

V is TRBV28 and J is TRBJ2-7; D perhaps matches TRBD2 (6 bases). Germline V lookup: CDR1 MDHEN, CDR2 SYDVKM. This CDR3 comprises 14 residues. Deletions cut 3 bases from V and 3 bases from J, with 12 bases between. The CDR3 region is CASSFGRDLYEQYF. CDR3 bases: TGTGCCAGCAGTTTTGGGCGGGATCTCTACGAGCAGTACTTC.